This TCR beta chain was profiled in a study of CD8 T cells in Susac syndrome. The overall study: Patients with Susac syndrome had blood drawn and were at that point therapy-naive, on corticosteroids, or on intravenous immunoglobulin alone.

Regarding this clonotype: Its specificity is unknown.

Reverse transcription of 0.5 to 1 ug RNA was performed with random hexamers. A single record per CDR3 protein comes from TCRdb applying MiXCR to the immunoSEQ multiplex PCR reads. The table has about 120,000 distinct CDR3 sequences, 90% to 95% seen once. Diagnostic criteria defined recently for definite or probable disease were met by the Susac syndrome patients. This CDR3 contains 13 residues. Trimming cost V 2 bases and J 5 bases, with 10 bases left between them. Per the germline V gene, CDR1 is SGHVS and CDR2 is FNYEAQ. Overall study findings and caveats: There were around 16 Susac-specific public clones in total CD8+ repertoires and roughly 5 in CD8+ TEMRA repertoires.

The J gene is TRBJ2-7, the V gene TRBV7-6, with no clear D. The source of this sequence is a human donor with Susac syndrome. Sequenced input: CD8+ T cells from PBMCs. The CDR3 DNA reads TGTGCCAGCAGCTTAAAGGATTCTGACGAGCAGTACTTC. Translating it yields CASSLKDSDEQYF.